This TCR beta chain stems from a study of shared clonotypes between healthy human individuals. With regard to this clone: Its matching antigen is unknown.

Naive CD8 cells were CD45RO-negative, positively selected for CCR7, excluding terminally differentiated effector memory CD45RA+ cells. Evenly divided among several immunoSEQ plates was the genomic DNA of each subset. Data came from immunoSEQ multiplex PCR; TCRdb stores just in-frame clones and leaves some out. The sample shows under 700,000 clones, 85% to 95% of them seen only once. Notes on the study in general: A handful of donors had around 5% of their naive CD4 clonotypes in common.

The TCR was taken from a woman younger than 45 in good health. Sequencing input: naive CD8+ T cells sorted from blood.

CDR3 protein: CASTLGAGANVLTF. The CDR3 DNA sequence: TGTGCCAGCACCTTAGGCGCTGGGGCCAACGTCCTGACTTTC. The chain uses TRBV6-5 and TRBJ2-6; D unresolved. Trimming cost V 7 bases and J 2 bases, with 9 bases left between them. The CDR3 sequence is 14 residues long. Per the germline V gene, CDR1 is MNHEY and CDR2 is SVGAGI.